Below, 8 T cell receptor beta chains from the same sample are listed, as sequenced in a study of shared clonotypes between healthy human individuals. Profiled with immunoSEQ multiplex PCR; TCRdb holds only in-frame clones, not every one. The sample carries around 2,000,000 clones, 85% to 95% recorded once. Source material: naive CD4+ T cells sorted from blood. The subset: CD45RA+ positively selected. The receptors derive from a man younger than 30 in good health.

CDR3 protein: CASRNSAGTGELFF. CDR3 sequence (DNA): TGTGCCAGCAGAAACTCGGCAGGGACCGGGGAGCTGTTTTTT. The V and J genes are TRBV6-5 and TRBJ2-2; weak D call: TRBD1 (5 bases). V was cut by 6 bases and J by 5 bases, with 13 bases left in between. From germline, CDR1 is MNHEY and CDR2 SVGAGI. This CDR3 has 14 amino acids.

DNA for the CDR3: TGTGCCAGCAGTTTTACTAGCGGGGGGAGGGACGAGCAGTACTTC. Its protein is CASSFTSGGRDEQYF. J is TRBJ2-7 and V is TRBV2, with 12 positions matching TRBD2. Germline CDR1 SNHLY, CDR2 FYNNEI. CDR3 size: 15 residues. The J segment lost 5 bases and the V segment lost 5 bases, leaving 7 bases of the junction unmatched.

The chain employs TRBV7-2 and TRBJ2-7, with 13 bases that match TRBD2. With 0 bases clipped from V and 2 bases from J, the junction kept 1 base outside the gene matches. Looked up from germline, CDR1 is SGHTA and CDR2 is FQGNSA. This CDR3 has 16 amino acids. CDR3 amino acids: CASSLAGTSGAYEQYF. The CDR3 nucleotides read TGTGCCAGCAGCTTAGCCGGGACTAGCGGGGCCTACGAGCAGTACTTC. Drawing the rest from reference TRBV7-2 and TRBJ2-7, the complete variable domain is GAGVSQSPSNKVTEKGKDVELRCDPISGHTALYWYRQSLGQGLEFLIYFQGNSAPDKSGLPSDRFSAERTGGSVSTLTIQRTQQEDSAVYLCASSLAGTSGAYEQYFGPGTRLTVT.

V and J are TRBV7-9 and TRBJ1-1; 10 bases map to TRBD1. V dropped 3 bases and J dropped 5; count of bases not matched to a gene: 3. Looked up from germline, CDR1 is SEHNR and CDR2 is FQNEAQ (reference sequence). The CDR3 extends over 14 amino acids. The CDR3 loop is CASSLTGGGTEAFF. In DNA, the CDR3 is TGTGCCAGCAGCTTGACAGGGGGCGGGACTGAAGCTTTCTTT.

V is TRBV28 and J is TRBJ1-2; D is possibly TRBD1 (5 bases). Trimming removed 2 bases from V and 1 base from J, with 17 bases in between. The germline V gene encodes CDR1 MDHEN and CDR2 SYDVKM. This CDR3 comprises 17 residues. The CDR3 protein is CASSLMRGAGGNYGYTF. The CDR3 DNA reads TGTGCCAGCAGTTTAATGCGGGGCGCGGGTGGTAACTATGGCTACACCTTC.

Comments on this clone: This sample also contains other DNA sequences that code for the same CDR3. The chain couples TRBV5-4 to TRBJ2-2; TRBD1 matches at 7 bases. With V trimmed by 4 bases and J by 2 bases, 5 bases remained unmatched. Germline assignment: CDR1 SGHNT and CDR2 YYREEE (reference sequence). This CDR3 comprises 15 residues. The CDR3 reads CASSRTGTNTGELFF. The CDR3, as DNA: TGTGCCAGCAGCAGGACAGGTACTAACACCGGGGAGCTGTTTTTT.

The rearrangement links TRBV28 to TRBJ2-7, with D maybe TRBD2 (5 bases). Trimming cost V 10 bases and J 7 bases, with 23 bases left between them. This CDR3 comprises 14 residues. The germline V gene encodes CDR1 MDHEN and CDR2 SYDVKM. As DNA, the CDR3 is TGTGCCACCAGGTGGAGAGCCCGCACGGGGGAGCAGTACTTC. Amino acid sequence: CATRWRARTGEQYF.

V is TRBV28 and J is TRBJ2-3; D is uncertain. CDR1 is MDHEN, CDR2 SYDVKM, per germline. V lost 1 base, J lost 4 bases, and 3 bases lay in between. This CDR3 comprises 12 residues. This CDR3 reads CASSLSSDTQYF. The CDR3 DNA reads TGTGCCAGCAGTTTATCTTCAGATACGCAGTATTTT.